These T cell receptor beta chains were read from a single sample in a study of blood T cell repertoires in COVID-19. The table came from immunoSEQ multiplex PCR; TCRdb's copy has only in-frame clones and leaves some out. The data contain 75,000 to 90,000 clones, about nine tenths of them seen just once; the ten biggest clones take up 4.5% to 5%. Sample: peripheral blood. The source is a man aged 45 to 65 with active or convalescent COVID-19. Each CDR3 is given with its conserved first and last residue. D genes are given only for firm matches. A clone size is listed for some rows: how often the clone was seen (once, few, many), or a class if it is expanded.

CASSLGQTYSPLHF TGTGCCAGCAGCTTAGGACAGACTTATTCACCCCTCCACTTT TRBV7-2 once . TRBJ1-6
CAIGQVANTGELFF TGTGCCATCGGACAGGTCGCGAACACCGGGGAGCTGTTTTTT TRBV10-3 . TRBD1 TRBJ2-2
CASSLTGDRRGDTQYF TGTGCCAGCAGCTTGACAGGGGACAGGAGGGGGGATACGCAGTATTTT TRBV7-9 . TRBD1 TRBJ2-3
CASSYGGYGNTIYF TGTGCCAGCAGTTACGGGGGCTATGGAAACACCATATATTTT TRBV6-5 . . TRBJ1-3
CASRVRAGEETQYF TGTGCCAGTAGAGTACGGGCAGGGGAAGAGACCCAGTACTTC TRBV19 . . TRBJ2-5
CASSLWDRGNNEQFF TGTGCCAGCAGCTTGTGGGACAGGGGAAACAATGAGCAGTTCTTC TRBV5-6 . TRBD1 TRBJ2-1
CASSLGTANYGYTF TGTGCCAGCAGCTTGGGGACAGCCAACTATGGCTACACCTTC TRBV5-4 . . TRBJ1-2
CASRPTGISPLHF TGTGCCAGCAGACCCACAGGGATCTCACCCCTCCACTTT TRBV6-5 . . TRBJ1-6
CASSAIQGQETQYF TGTGCCAGCTCCGCGATACAGGGCCAAGAGACCCAGTACTTC TRBV18 once . TRBJ2-5
CASSQDLQGGTEAFF TGCGCCAGCAGCCAAGATTTGCAGGGGGGAACTGAAGCTTTCTTT TRBV4-3 . TRBD1 TRBJ1-1
CAISEGEIGNTIYF TGTGCCATCAGTGAAGGGGAAATTGGAAACACCATATATTTT TRBV10-3 . . TRBJ1-3
CASRPPGEGWEKLFF TGTGCCAGCAGACCCCCAGGGGAAGGCTGGGAAAAACTGTTTTTT TRBV6-6 . . TRBJ1-4
CASSQGRELFF TGTGCCAGCAGCCAGGGGCGGGAGCTGTTTTTT TRBV3-1/TRBV3-2 . . TRBJ2-2
CASSQTGTPRNEQYF TGTGCCAGCAGTCAGACCGGGACACCCCGGAACGAGCAGTACTTC TRBV28 . . TRBJ2-7
CATGGGSGNTIYF TGTGCCACCGGCGGCGGCTCTGGAAACACCATATATTTT TRBV2 . . TRBJ1-3
CASSGHYSNQPQHF TGTGCCAGCAGTGGACATTATAGCAATCAGCCCCAGCATTTT TRBV2 . . TRBJ1-5
CATSRQDYEQYF TGTGCCACCAGCCGACAAGACTACGAGCAGTACTTC TRBV15 once . TRBJ2-7
CSASMGSGNTIYF TGCAGTGCTAGTATGGGGAGTGGAAACACCATATATTTT TRBV20-1 . . TRBJ1-3
CASSPTGGNYGYTF TGCGCCAGCAGCCCGACAGGGGGTAACTATGGCTACACCTTC TRBV5-1 . TRBD1 TRBJ1-2
CASSPYGQGNTEAFF TGCGCCAGCAGCCCCTACGGACAGGGGAACACTGAAGCTTTCTTT TRBV5-1 . TRBD1 TRBJ1-1
CATSDYKMGDIYTDTQYF TGTGCCACCAGTGATTATAAAATGGGGGACATTTACACAGATACGCAGTATTTT TRBV24-1 . . TRBJ2-3
CASSASGQSYNEQFF TGTGCCAGCAGCGCTAGCGGCCAATCCTACAATGAGCAGTTCTTC TRBV9 . TRBD2 TRBJ2-1
CAWSRGKNTEAFF TGTGCCTGGTCCCGAGGGAAGAACACTGAAGCTTTCTTT TRBV30 . . TRBJ1-1
CASSSWGTGGNEQFF TGTGCCAGTAGTTCATGGGGGACAGGGGGGAATGAGCAGTTCTTC TRBV19 once TRBD1 TRBJ2-1
CASSLGGGNNEKLFF TGTGCCAGCAGCTTAGGCGGGGGGAACAATGAAAAACTGTTTTTT TRBV11-3 . . TRBJ1-4
CASSWDNNYEQYF TGTGCCAGCAGTTGGGACAACAACTACGAGCAGTACTTC TRBV28 . . TRBJ2-7
CASSGKTSGGANTGELFF TGTGCCAGCAGCGGAAAGACTAGCGGGGGGGCGAACACCGGGGAGCTGTTTTTT TRBV7-2 few TRBD2 TRBJ2-2
CASSSWTGQETQYF TGTGCCAGCAGCTCCTGGACAGGGCAAGAGACCCAGTACTTC TRBV7-2 . TRBD1 TRBJ2-5
CASSSGTRSTGELFF TGCGCCAGCAGCTCCGGGACTAGGAGCACCGGGGAGCTGTTTTTT TRBV5-1 few TRBD2 TRBJ2-2
CASSGREGYGYTF TGTGCCAGCAGCGGCCGGGAGGGCTATGGCTACACCTTC TRBV5-4 . . TRBJ1-2
CASSYSGEAGNQETQYF TGTGCCAGCAGTTACTCGGGGGAAGCGGGGAACCAAGAGACCCAGTACTTC TRBV6-2/TRBV6-3 . TRBD2 TRBJ2-5
CASSREVSGELFF TGTGCCAGTAGCCGAGAAGTGTCCGGGGAGCTGTTTTTT TRBV19 . . TRBJ2-2
CASSTGTGVYEQYF TGTGCCAGCTCAACCGGGACAGGGGTCTACGAGCAGTACTTC TRBV18 . TRBD1 TRBJ2-7
CAISEGNGGLTDTQYF TGTGCCATCAGTGAGGGAAATGGGGGACTCACAGATACGCAGTATTTT TRBV10-3 once . TRBJ2-3
CASSDQAPNTEAFF TGTGCCAGCAGTGATCAGGCACCGAACACTGAAGCTTTCTTT TRBV6-1 . . TRBJ1-1
CASSEDRMMVTFF TGCGCCAGCAGTGAGGACAGGATGATGGTAACTTTCTTT TRBV10-1 . . TRBJ1-1
CASSERGGPGELFF TGTGCCAGTAGTGAGCGGGGGGGCCCCGGGGAGCTGTTTTTT TRBV19 . TRBD2 TRBJ2-2
CASRDSGGQSTDTQYF TGTGCCAGCAGAGATAGCGGGGGCCAGAGCACAGATACGCAGTATTTT TRBV6-6 . TRBD2 TRBJ2-3
CASSLAAGSSQDTQYF TGTGCCAGCAGCTTAGCGGCAGGGTCATCCCAAGATACGCAGTATTTT TRBV7-2 . . TRBJ2-3
CASSLVGVSPLHF TGTGCCAGCAGCTTAGTCGGGGTTTCACCCCTCCACTTT TRBV7-9 . . TRBJ1-6
CASSSESYNSPLHF TGTGCCAGTAGTAGTGAGAGCTATAATTCACCCCTCCACTTT TRBV19 few . TRBJ1-6